These 16 T cell receptor beta chains came from one sample sequenced in a study of CD8+ T cells in alopecia areata. TCR sequencing used cDNA made by reverse transcription of extracted RNA. The assay was immunoSEQ multiplex PCR, and TCRdb's table has in-frame clones only and misses some. Of about 120,000 clones listed, over 60% were seen once; the top ten hold about 3%. The specimen was CD4+ T cells sorted from blood. These receptors all come from a human donor in good health.

The genes are TRBV7-2 and TRBJ1-2, with D possibly being TRBD1 (5 bases). This CDR3 has 14 amino acids. CDR1 and CDR2 from the germline V gene are SGHTA and FQGNSA. V lost 5 bases and J lost 4, with 14 bases in between. CDR3 sequence reads: CASSKERGGYGYTF. For the CDR3, the DNA is TGTGCCAGCAGCAAAGAAAGGGGCGGCTATGGCTACACCTTC.

The chain has TRBV12-5 and TRBJ1-1; D call uncertain. Trimming cost V 6 bases and J 1 base, with 9 bases left between them. CDR1 and CDR2 (germline): LGHNT, FRNRAP. CDR3 length equals 13 residues. The CDR3 region is CASGRNGNTEAFF. The CDR3, as DNA: TGTGCTAGTGGAAGAAACGGGAACACTGAAGCTTTCTTT.

The chain couples TRBV6-5 to TRBJ2-3; maybe TRBD2 (5 bases). The ends were cut back, 2 bases at V and 8 bases at J, with 14 bases in the middle. CDR1 MNHEY and CDR2 SVGAGI come from the germline V gene. The CDR3 covers 14 residues. The CDR3 nucleotides read TGTGCCAGCAGTTACGCGTCTACACGGGGTACGCAGTATTTT. It is translated as CASSYASTRGTQYF.

The chain recombines TRBV4-2 with TRBJ2-2, with 8 positions matching TRBD1. This CDR3 region has 16 residues. Per the germline V gene, CDR1 is LGHNA and CDR2 is YNFKEQ. The V segment lost 0 bases and the J segment 7 bases; nucleotides outside the gene matches: 7. CDR3 sequence: CASSQEAGGAGGELFF. The CDR3 DNA reads as TGTGCCAGCAGCCAAGAAGCAGGGGGCGCCGGCGGGGAGCTGTTTTTT.

V usage is TRBV15 and J usage is TRBJ1-1; maybe TRBD1 (5 bases). Germline V CDR1 and CDR2: LNHNV, YYDKDF (reference sequence). This CDR3 has 15 amino acids. Trimming pared 2 bases from V and 6 bases from J, leaving 16 bases between. The CDR3 nucleotides read TGTGCCACCAGCAGACCCTTCCTCCGGGACTCTGAAGCTTTCTTT. Protein product: CATSRPFLRDSEAFF.

V is TRBV29-1 and J is TRBJ1-1, with D maybe TRBD1 (5 bases). Germline-derived CDR1 and CDR2 are SQVTM and ANQGSEA. This CDR3 region has 12 residues. Trimming removed 7 bases from V and 0 bases from J, with 9 bases in between. CDR3: CSGDRMNTEAFF. The DNA for the CDR3 is TGCAGCGGTGACAGAATGAACACTGAAGCTTTCTTT.

This chain connects TRBV11-2 to TRBJ2-5, with 8 bases matching TRBD1. The CDR3 extends over 16 amino acids. With V trimmed by 6 bases and J by 5 bases, 14 bases remained unmatched. Per the germline V gene, CDR1 is SGHAT and CDR2 is FQNNGV. CDR3 coding DNA: TGTGCCAGCAGGAGGGGTGGCGGGACAGGAAAGGAGACCCAGTACTTC. It translates to CASRRGGGTGKETQYF.

The chain is built from TRBV4-1 and TRBJ2-3; D is uncertain. CDR1 and CDR2 from the germline V gene are MGHRA and YSYEKL. The CDR3 extends over 15 amino acids. V lost 4 bases to trimming and J lost 3 bases, with 14 bases between them. DNA for the CDR3: TGCGCCAGCAGCCGCCAATCGAGAGGAACAGATACGCAGTATTTT. Its protein product is CASSRQSRGTDTQYF.

The chain uses TRBV27 and TRBJ1-1; D is uncertain. CDR1 and CDR2 from the germline V gene are MNHEY and SMNVEV (reference sequence). Trimming removed 5 bases from V and 1 base from J, with 14 bases in between. The length of the CDR3 is 15 residues. The CDR3: CASSMIGPANTEAFF. CDR3 nucleotides: TGTGCCAGCAGTATGATAGGACCGGCGAACACTGAAGCTTTCTTT.

The chain employs TRBV5-1 and TRBJ2-7; D remains ambiguous. The CDR3 is 14 residues long. V dropped 0 bases and J dropped 2 bases, with 9 bases sitting between them. Germline-derived CDR1 and CDR2 are SGHRS and YFSETQ. The CDR3 DNA follows: TGCGCCAGCAGCTTGGAGCCCCGAACCTACGAGCAGTACTTC. The encoded protein is CASSLEPRTYEQYF.

This rearrangement joins TRBV5-1 to TRBJ2-5; D possibly corresponds to TRBD2 (5 bases). Germline V gives CDR1 SGHRS, CDR2 YFSETQ. Trimming removed 3 bases at V and 2 bases at J, with 14 bases between. The CDR3 length is 15 residues. This CDR3 is CASSSSPTGQETQYF. Here the CDR3 DNA reads TGCGCCAGCAGCTCATCTCCGACGGGACAAGAGACCCAGTACTTC.

This clone appeared a few times. The chain is built from TRBV27 and TRBJ2-1, with D possibly TRBD2 on 6 matching bases. This CDR3 contains 15 residues. V gave up 6 bases and J gave up 9 bases, with 21 bases separating them. Germline V gene data show CDR1 as MNHEY and CDR2 as SMNVEV (reference sequence). The CDR3 DNA reads as TGTGCCAGCAGGATTAGCGGAGGGGTCCAATCTGAGCAGTTCTTC. Protein product: CASRISGGVQSEQFF.

This clone was observed a few times. V is TRBV5-1 and J is TRBJ2-2; 12 bases align to TRBD2. The CDR3 consists of 14 residues. Germline CDR1 and CDR2: SGHRS and YFSETQ. V was pared by 7 bases and J by 6 bases, with 4 bases of the junction left unmatched. The CDR3 nucleotides read TGCGCCAGCCAGGGACTAGCGGGCCCCGGGGAGCTGTTTTTT. Translation gives CASQGLAGPGELFF. Variable domain in full (rest from reference TRBV5-1 and TRBJ2-2): KAGVTQTPRYLIKTRGQQVTLSCSPISGHRSVSWYQQTPGQGLQFLFEYFSETQRNKGNFPGRFSGRQFSNSRSEMNVSTLELGDSALYLCASQGLAGPGELFFGEGSRLTVL.

V gene TRBV18 combines with J gene TRBJ1-1; D is unresolved. The V gene's germline CDR1 is KGHSH and CDR2 LQKENI. The CDR3 runs 15 residues. With 1 base removed from V and 0 bases from J, the gap between germline ends came to 9 bases. The DNA for the CDR3 is TGTGCCAGCTCACCACAAAAGGGAGTGAACACTGAAGCTTTCTTT. It specifies CASSPQKGVNTEAFF.

The rearrangement joins TRBV30 to TRBJ1-2; 9 bases match TRBD1. The germline CDR1 and CDR2 sequences are GTSNPN and SVGIG (reference sequence). The CDR3 contains 15 residues. With 3 bases clipped from V and 11 bases from J, the junction kept 16 bases outside the gene matches. The DNA for the CDR3 is TGTGCCTGGAGACCCCTTCCGGGACAGGGCCTCGGGTACACCTTC. This gives the protein CAWRPLPGQGLGYTF.

This rearrangement joins TRBV20-1 to TRBJ2-5; tentative D call: TRBD1 (6 bases). The germline V gene encodes CDR1 DFQATT and CDR2 SNEGSKA (reference sequence). The CDR3 is 11 residues long. V was cut by 6 bases and J by 5 bases, with 10 bases left in between. In DNA, the CDR3 is TGCAGTGCCACAGGGCGGGAGACCCAGTACTTC. It codes for CSATGRETQYF.